The sample holds a few counts of the clone carrying this TCR beta chain. Its matching antigen is unknown. The sample is drawn from a study of beta chain features in type 1 diabetes. Study conclusions and caveats: VDJ junctions sequenced from type 1 diabetes patients showed fewer insertions and more deletions. Moderate yet significant TCRB CDR3 shortening was seen in Type 1 diabetes patients in all four CD4+ subsets.

Every isolated RNA sample was fully reverse transcribed, so sequencing captured expressed TCRB transcripts. Sequencing used immunoSEQ multiplex PCR; TCRdb keeps in-frame clones, though not all of them. The data hold about 280,000 clones, with 15% observed a single time. V lost 3 bases to trimming and J lost 10 bases, with 16 bases between them. The CDR3 covers 13 residues. Germline assignment: CDR1 MGHDK and CDR2 SYGVNS. V usage is TRBV25-1 and J usage is TRBJ2-7; D gene ambiguous. This sequence was found in a man in his late teens or twenties with type 1 diabetes. The sample consisted of naive CD4+ T cells from blood. CDR3 loop: CASSDLTHETQYF. CDR3 DNA sequence: TGTGCCAGCAGTGACCTGACGCATGAGACACAGTACTTC.